This TCR beta chain was documented in a study of tumor-infiltrating lymphocytes in oesophageal squamous cell carcinoma. TCRdb re-called the PCR reads with MiXCR, one entry per CDR3 protein. The sample shows roughly 10,000 distinct CDR3 sequences, roughly 60% of them seen only once. CDR1 and CDR2 from the germline V gene are SGHRS and YFSETQ. The CDR3 loop spans 16 amino acids. The J gene is TRBJ2-7, the V gene TRBV5-1; 9 bases map to TRBD2. The tail of the sequence fits TRBJ2-1 better, so the J call may be wrong. The clonotype comes from a female donor with esophageal squamous cell carcinoma. The sequenced sample was esophageal tumor tissue. The CDR3 sequence: CASSLGASGDLNEQFF. For the CDR3, the DNA is TGCGCCAGCAGCTTGGGGGCTAGCGGGGACCTCAATGAGCAGTTCTTC.